This entry describes one T cell receptor (beta chain). In this sample, this clone turned up once. Its specific antigen is unknown. Base qualities are not recorded, but no much larger clone differs from it by a single base. This specimen belongs to a study of blood T cell repertoires in COVID-19 (TCRdb year 2020). In terms of the full investigation: Samples from collaborators originated in the United States, Italy and Spain and spanned both the acute and convalescent phases of COVID-19. The material from the prospective study consisted of cDNA or gDNA derived from T cells, B-cell-depleted T cells, or PBMCs. The dataset comprised deeply sampled blood TCRbeta repertoires from subjects exposed to, actively infected with, or recovered from COVID-19. The repertoires were released in a freely available public database intended as a resource for research on the immune response to SARS-CoV-2. The samples were drawn from the first 160 participants of the ongoing ImmuneRACE study and from 1,254 subjects provided by 6 global collaborators. Sample metadata almost always included a de-identified subject ID, COVID-19 status, age in years and sex. HLA class I and class II types, where available, came from metadata supplied by the sample provider rather than from assay-based typing. Paper-wide results and their limitations: The amount of clinical and demographic metadata varied by source and participant and was provided uncurated.

Participants in the prospective study were aged roughly 18 to 89 years, lived in approximately 26 United States geographic areas, and enrolled through a virtual design. To assign participants to cohorts, the prospective study relied on clinical history that participants themselves reported in a screening survey and a study questionnaire. A participant counted as exposed if, within 2 weeks of entering the study, that participant had been in contact with someone who had a PCR-confirmed or clinician-diagnosed COVID-19 case. In the prospective study, whole blood, serum and a nasopharyngeal or oropharyngeal swab were collected from each participant by mobile phlebotomists. Over an approximately 2-month period, participants in the prospective study had the option of providing additional blood draws and questionnaires. Prospective study blood samples were shipped either frozen or at room temperature before DNA extraction.

TCRbeta CDR3 regions were amplified from genomic DNA by means of the immunoSEQ Assay, a bias-controlled multiplex PCR. The study's own analysis went as follows. Within the assay, amplification of reference gene primers was used to estimate how many nucleated cells each sample contained. To quantify the absolute abundance of each unique TCRbeta CDR3 rearrangement, sequence reads were collapsed and filtered. Productive Simpson clonality was computed per sample as the square root of Simpson's diversity index over productive rearrangements. TCRdb retrieved this table from immuneACCESS and kept in-frame rearrangements only. Not all clones are present; in checked studies, unresolved V genes account for under half, and no reason is known for the remainder. The DNA gave D and trimming, while V, J and clone size come from that table. Here the sample has hundreds of thousands of clones; 90% occur a single time. The ten largest clones add up to approximately 15% of the sample.

Source material: PBMCs or T cells enriched from blood (not recorded which). The source of this sequence is a man aged 25 to 40 who had been exposed to COVID-19.

In nucleotide form, the sequence is TGTGCCAGCAGCCAAGGACTAGCGGGAGACACCGGGGAGCTGTTTTTT. It is translated as CASSQGLAGDTGELFF. The chain was built from TRBV5-4 and TRBJ2-2; 13 bases in the junction line up with TRBD2. There are 16 amino acids in the CDR3, from cysteine to phenylalanine inclusive. The retained sequence is limited to the CDR3, 48 bases, with the frame set at the first base. CDR1 SGHNT and CDR2 YYREEE are derived from the germline V gene (reference sequence). V trim: 4 bases; J trim: 3 bases; unmatched bases: 3.